These 25 T cell receptor beta chains originate from one sample sequenced in a study of CD8 T cells in Susac syndrome. RNA was extracted with the RNeasy kit, and a quantity of roughly 0.45 to 1 ug was reverse transcribed using random hexamers. TCRdb re-analysed the immunoSEQ multiplex PCR reads in MiXCR, keeping a single row per CDR3 protein. Altogether 100,000 to 150,000 distinct CDR3 sequences are present, roughly 96% being singletons, with the ten largest covering roughly 0.11%. The sequenced sample consisted of CD4+ T cells from PBMCs. The receptors were gathered from a human donor in good health.

J is TRBJ2-5 and V is TRBV12-5, with 8 nucleotides matching TRBD1. Germline V gene data show CDR1 as LGHNT and CDR2 as FRNRAP. The V and J ends lost 4 bases and 5 bases, in that order; junction bases with no gene match: 6. This CDR3 is built from 14 residues. The CDR3 coding sequence is TGTGCTAGTGGTTCGGGTGACAGGGGTGAGACCCAGTACTTC. This encodes CASGSGDRGETQYF.

This rearrangement joins TRBV24-1 to TRBJ2-1, with D uncertain. Trimming cost V 5 bases and J 15 bases, with 19 bases left between them. Per germline, CDR1 KGHDR and CDR2 SFDVKD. The CDR3 covers 13 residues. The CDR3 here is CATSGAGMSRTFF. The CDR3 DNA follows: TGTGCCACCAGTGGGGCTGGAATGAGCAGGACGTTCTTC.

V is TRBV19 and J is TRBJ1-4; D is perhaps TRBD1 (5 bases). The V end was cut by 10 bases, the J end by 4 bases, with 10 bases between. CDR3 length: 12 amino acids. The germline CDR1 and CDR2 sequences are LNHDA and SQIVND (reference sequence). This CDR3 reads CATTDYNEKLFF. Written as DNA, the CDR3 is TGTGCCACGACAGACTATAATGAAAAACTGTTTTTT.

The chain employs TRBV2 and TRBJ2-1; 9 bases line up with TRBD1. Germline V gene data show CDR1 as SNHLY and CDR2 as FYNNEI. Trimming at V came to 8 bases and at J to 7 bases, leaving 12 bases not matched to a gene. The CDR3 runs to 15 residues. The CDR3 region is CASEYLPGQGNEQFF. CDR3 nucleotide sequence: TGTGCCAGCGAGTACCTACCGGGACAGGGAAATGAGCAGTTCTTC.

The rearrangement links TRBV15 to TRBJ2-2; the D is unclear. The germline V gene encodes CDR1 LNHNV and CDR2 YYDKDF (reference sequence). CDR3 length: 14 residues. V was pared by 0 bases and J by 7 bases, with 9 bases between. The CDR3 here is CATSRDVASGELFF. In nucleotides, the CDR3 is TGTGCCACCAGCAGAGATGTAGCCAGCGGGGAGCTGTTTTTT.

The chain links TRBV5-4 to TRBJ2-5; D ambiguous. CDR3 length: 14 amino acids. V was clipped by 0 bases and J by 2 bases, with 8 bases between them. Germline assignment: CDR1 SGHNT and CDR2 YYREEE (reference sequence). Here the CDR3 reads CASSLAVRQETQYF. In DNA form, the CDR3 reads TGTGCCAGCAGCTTGGCGGTGCGTCAAGAGACCCAGTACTTC.

The V call is TRBV2, the J call TRBJ1-5; D is undetermined. Germline V lookup: CDR1 SNHLY, CDR2 FYNNEI. V was trimmed by 3 bases and J by 4 bases, leaving 4 bases between them. The CDR3 sequence is 12 residues long. This CDR3 is CASSETNQPQHF. The CDR3 DNA sequence: TGTGCCAGCAGTGAGACTAATCAGCCCCAGCATTTT.

V is TRBV5-4 and J is TRBJ2-3; D assignment may be TRBD1 or TRBD2 (5 bases each). The length of the CDR3 is 14 residues. The V end was cut by 3 bases, the J end by 1 base, with 9 bases between. CDR1 SGHNT and CDR2 YYREEE come from the germline V gene (reference sequence). The CDR3 DNA is TGTGCCAGCAGCTGGGACGGTCGCACAGATACGCAGTATTTT. It codes for CASSWDGRTDTQYF.

V usage is TRBV18 and J usage is TRBJ2-2, with D unresolved. Trimming took off 3 bases at V and 0 bases at J, with 11 bases between the two ends. Germline V lookup: CDR1 KGHSH, CDR2 LQKENI. The CDR3 has 16 residues. The CDR3 nucleotides are TGTGCCAGCTCACCTCAAAACAGACCGAACACCGGGGAGCTGTTTTTT. It yields the protein CASSPQNRPNTGELFF.

J is TRBJ2-7 and V is TRBV4-1; D gene uncertain. CDR1 and CDR2 from the germline V gene are MGHRA and YSYEKL. Trimming pared 5 bases from V and 0 bases from J, leaving 14 bases between. CDR3 size: 15 residues. CDR3 in amino acids: CASSYTSRPSYEQYF. The CDR3 DNA follows: TGCGCCAGCAGCTACACATCTCGACCCTCCTACGAGCAGTACTTC.

This clonotype was detected only once. The chain has TRBV6-1 and TRBJ2-7; 11 bases are a match to TRBD1. The CDR3 length is 16 residues. The J segment lost 3 bases and the V segment lost 6 bases, leaving 10 bases of the junction unmatched. The germline V gene has CDR1 MNHNS and CDR2 SASEGT. CDR3 DNA sequence: TGTGCCAGCAGCCCTCGTTGGACAGGGGGCAGCTACGAGCAGTACTTC. Protein: CASSPRWTGGSYEQYF.

The rearrangement uses TRBV18 and TRBJ2-3; D uncertain. The germline gives CDR1 KGHSH, CDR2 LQKENI. Trimming removed 3 bases from V and 0 bases from J, with 7 bases in between. This CDR3 contains 14 residues. Here the CDR3 DNA reads TGTGCCAGCTCACCTACGAAAAGCACAGATACGCAGTATTTT. It is translated as CASSPTKSTDTQYF.

The chain is built from TRBV7-2 and TRBJ2-1; no definite D call. The CDR3 is made up of 15 amino acids. Germline CDR1 and CDR2: SGHTA and FQGNSA. Trimming pared 0 bases from V and 1 base from J, leaving 7 bases between. CDR3 sequence: CASSLAGPSYNEQFF. CDR3 nucleotide sequence: TGTGCCAGCAGCTTAGCCGGTCCGTCCTACAATGAGCAGTTCTTC.

This clonotype is a singleton in its sample. The chain is built from TRBV3-1 and TRBJ2-5, with D unclear. V lost 0 bases, J lost 1 base, and 12 bases lay in between. The germline gives CDR1 LGHDT, CDR2 YNNKEL (reference sequence). This CDR3 is built from 16 residues. The chain's CDR3 is CASSQDWIKGQETQYF. CDR3 nucleotides: TGTGCCAGCAGCCAAGATTGGATCAAGGGCCAAGAGACCCAGTACTTC.

The chain couples TRBV5-1 to TRBJ2-5; 8 bases fit TRBD1. Germline V lookup: CDR1 SGHRS, CDR2 YFSETQ. Germline trimming cut 3 bases from V and 2 bases from J; bases unmatched to any gene: 6. The CDR3 runs to 15 residues. CDR3 sequence reads: CASSSGGTGQETQYF. DNA for the CDR3: TGCGCCAGCAGCTCAGGAGGGACAGGTCAAGAGACCCAGTACTTC.

The chain is built from TRBV2 and TRBJ2-5; 9 nucleotides agree with TRBD2. V lost 3 bases and J lost 4; bases outside the gene matches: 3. Germline V gene data show CDR1 as SNHLY and CDR2 as FYNNEI. This CDR3 is built from 14 residues. This chain's CDR3 is CASSESLAGETQYF. Written as DNA, the CDR3 is TGTGCCAGCAGTGAGTCACTAGCGGGAGAGACCCAGTACTTC.

The CDR3 reads CASSQDRRLFGTDTQYF. In DNA, the CDR3 is TGTGCCAGCAGCCAAGATCGGAGGCTTTTCGGGACAGATACGCAGTATTTT. The genes are TRBV3-1 and TRBJ2-3; D is perhaps TRBD2 (5 bases). This CDR3 spans 17 amino acids. The germline V gene encodes CDR1 LGHDT and CDR2 YNNKEL (reference sequence). The V gene lost 0 bases and the J gene lost 3 bases, with 16 bases spanning the gap.

V and J are TRBV29-1 and TRBJ2-7; 12 nucleotides line up with TRBD1. V shed 3 bases and J 5 bases; nucleotides not matched to a gene: 8. The germline CDR1 and CDR2 sequences are SQVTM and ANQGSEA. The CDR3 contains 15 residues. CDR3 DNA sequence: TGCAGCGTTGAGGGACAGGGGGCAAACTTCCACGAGCAGTACTTC. Its protein product is CSVEGQGANFHEQYF.

In nucleotides, the CDR3 is TGTGCCAGCAGCAAGGGCAATGAGCAGTTCTTC. Its translation: CASSKGNEQFF. The chain has TRBV9 and TRBJ2-1, with D uncertain. Trimming pared 4 bases from V and 6 bases from J, leaving 5 bases between. The germline gives CDR1 SGDLS, CDR2 YYNGEE. This CDR3 has 11 residues.

The chain combines TRBV5-4 with TRBJ2-5; D perhaps matches TRBD2 (6 bases). The CDR3 loop spans 14 amino acids. Germline CDR1 SGHNT, CDR2 YYREEE (reference sequence). With 1 base removed from V and 1 base from J, the gap between germline ends came to 8 bases. CDR3 sequence: CASSLRGSQETQYF. The DNA for the CDR3 is TGTGCCAGCAGCTTGCGGGGGAGCCAAGAGACCCAGTACTTC.

The genes are TRBV29-1 and TRBJ2-4; D possibly matches TRBD1 or TRBD2 (5 bases each). The CDR3 extends over 18 amino acids. Germline CDR1 SQVTM, CDR2 ANQGSEA. V dropped 2 bases and J dropped 0 bases, with 20 bases sitting between them. CDR3 region: CSVELVERGDLAKNIQYF. The CDR3, as DNA: TGCAGCGTTGAATTGGTTGAAAGAGGGGACCTAGCCAAAAACATTCAGTACTTC.

The chain has TRBV5-4 and TRBJ1-3; 12 nucleotides align to TRBD1. V shed 4 bases and J 2 bases; nucleotides not matched to a gene: 4. Looked up from germline, CDR1 is SGHNT and CDR2 is YYREEE (reference sequence). The CDR3 has 16 amino acids. The CDR3 coding sequence is TGTGCCAGCAGCGAAGGGACAGGGGGCCCTGGAAACACCATATATTTT. Translation gives CASSEGTGGPGNTIYF.

V and J are TRBV2 and TRBJ2-2; D gene ambiguous. Trimming pared 4 bases from V and 0 bases from J, leaving 9 bases between. CDR3 length: 15 residues. The germline V gene has CDR1 SNHLY and CDR2 FYNNEI. The CDR3 region is CASSGPQTNTGELFF. CDR3 coding DNA: TGTGCCAGCAGTGGCCCACAAACGAACACCGGGGAGCTGTTTTTT.

V is TRBV7-2 and J is TRBJ2-1; 10 bases map to TRBD2. V was clipped by 1 base and J by 7 bases; unmatched bases: 4. The CDR3 sequence is 15 residues long. The germline V gene has CDR1 SGHTA and CDR2 FQGNSA. CDR3 loop: CASSLVGSGRNEQFF. DNA of the CDR3: TGTGCCAGCAGCTTAGTGGGTAGCGGGAGGAATGAGCAGTTCTTC.

The rearrangement links TRBV28 to TRBJ2-7; a weak D match, TRBD1 (5 bases). Germline CDR1 MDHEN, CDR2 SYDVKM. The CDR3 consists of 13 residues. The ends were cut back, 8 bases at V and 4 bases at J, with 15 bases in the middle. The chain's CDR3 is CASLSGQGYEQYF. CDR3 in DNA: TGTGCCAGCCTCTCCGGACAAGGATACGAGCAGTACTTC. Full variable domain (missing parts from reference TRBV28 and TRBJ2-7): DVKVTQSSRYLVKRTGEKVFLECVQDMDHENMFWYRQDPGLGLRLIYFSYDVKMKEKGDIPEGYSVSREKKERFSLILESASTNQTSMYLCASLSGQGYEQYFGPGTRLTVT.